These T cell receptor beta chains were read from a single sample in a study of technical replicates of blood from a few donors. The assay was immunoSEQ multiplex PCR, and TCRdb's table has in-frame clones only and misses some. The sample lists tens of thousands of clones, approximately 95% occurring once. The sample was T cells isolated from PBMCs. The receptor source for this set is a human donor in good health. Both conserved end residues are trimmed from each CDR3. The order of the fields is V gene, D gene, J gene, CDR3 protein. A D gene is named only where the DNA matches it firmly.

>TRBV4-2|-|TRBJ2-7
ASSQERLVGPPY
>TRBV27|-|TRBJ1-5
ASSRGGKGEPQH
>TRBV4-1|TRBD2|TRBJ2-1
ASSQVAGTSGGTHEQF
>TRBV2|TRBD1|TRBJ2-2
ATRDRERGELF
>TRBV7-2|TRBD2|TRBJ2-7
ASSLSPWGGSYEQY
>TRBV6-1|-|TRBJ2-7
ASSSGAEEYEQY
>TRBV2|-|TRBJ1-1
ASFVGTVNTEAF
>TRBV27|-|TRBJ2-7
ASSNRAAYEQY
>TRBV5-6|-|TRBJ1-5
ASRTSGTSGPQH
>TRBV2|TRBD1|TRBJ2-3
ASSMIQGDTDTQY
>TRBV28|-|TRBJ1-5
ASSLGYRVSNQPQH
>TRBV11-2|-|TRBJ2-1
ASSLGFLADEQF
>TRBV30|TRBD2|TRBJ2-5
AWSSAGYQETQY
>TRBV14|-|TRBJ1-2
ASSQDPRGDNYGYT
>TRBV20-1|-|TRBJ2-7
SARWRGEQY
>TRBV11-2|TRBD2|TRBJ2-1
ASSLGSSGTGYNEQF
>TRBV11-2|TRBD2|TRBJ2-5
ASSRGGAGETQY
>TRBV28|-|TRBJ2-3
ASSQGGPSGDTQY
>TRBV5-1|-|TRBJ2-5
ASSLWGGPQETQY
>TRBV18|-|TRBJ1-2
ASSPGSSGYT
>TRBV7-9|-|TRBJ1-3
ASSFARGAGNTIY
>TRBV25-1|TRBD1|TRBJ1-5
ASSPAGGRNQPQH
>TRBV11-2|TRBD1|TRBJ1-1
ASSLGQDYEAF
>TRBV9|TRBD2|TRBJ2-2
ASSIQTSPGELF
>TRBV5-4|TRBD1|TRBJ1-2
ASSLGADRGGYT
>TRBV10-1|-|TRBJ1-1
ASREGLNTEAF
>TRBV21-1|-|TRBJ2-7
ASILKVSGKEY
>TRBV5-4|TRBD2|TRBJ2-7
ASSLALAGDYEQY
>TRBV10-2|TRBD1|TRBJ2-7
ASSDQQGAYEQY
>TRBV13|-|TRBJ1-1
ASSLAVRTEAF
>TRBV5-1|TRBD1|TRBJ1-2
ASSALSRTGGYGYT
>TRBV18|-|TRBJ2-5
ASSPQVRGGETQY
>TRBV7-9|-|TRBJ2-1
ASSSGGNEQF
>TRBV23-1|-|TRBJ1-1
ASSQPRQDHNTEAF
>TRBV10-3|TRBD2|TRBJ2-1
AISVSGGLAGAGSYNEQF
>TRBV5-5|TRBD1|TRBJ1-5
ASSSTGYNQPQH
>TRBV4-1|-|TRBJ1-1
ASSQEQAFEAF
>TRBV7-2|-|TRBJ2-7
ASSLGGRYEQY
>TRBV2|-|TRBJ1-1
ASSEYRGGAGREAF
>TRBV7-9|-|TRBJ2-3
ASSWVTDKDTQY
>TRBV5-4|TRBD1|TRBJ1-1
ASSLWDSTEAF
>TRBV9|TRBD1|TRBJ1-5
ASSRGQGKEQPQH
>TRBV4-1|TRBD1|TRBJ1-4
ASSQDDWAGGAWNEKLF
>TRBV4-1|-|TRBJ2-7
ASSQAVDLYEQY
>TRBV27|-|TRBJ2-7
ASTPTGVHEQY